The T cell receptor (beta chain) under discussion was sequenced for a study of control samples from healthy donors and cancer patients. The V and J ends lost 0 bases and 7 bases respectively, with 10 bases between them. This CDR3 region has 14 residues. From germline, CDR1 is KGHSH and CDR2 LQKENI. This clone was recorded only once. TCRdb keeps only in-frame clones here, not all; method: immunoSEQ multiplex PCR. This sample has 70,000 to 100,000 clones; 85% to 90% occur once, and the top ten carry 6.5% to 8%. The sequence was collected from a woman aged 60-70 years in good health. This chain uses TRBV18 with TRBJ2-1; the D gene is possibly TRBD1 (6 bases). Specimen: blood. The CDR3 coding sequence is TGTGCCAGCTCACCACCGAACAGGGCAAATGAGCAGTTCTTC. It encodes CASSPPNRANEQFF.